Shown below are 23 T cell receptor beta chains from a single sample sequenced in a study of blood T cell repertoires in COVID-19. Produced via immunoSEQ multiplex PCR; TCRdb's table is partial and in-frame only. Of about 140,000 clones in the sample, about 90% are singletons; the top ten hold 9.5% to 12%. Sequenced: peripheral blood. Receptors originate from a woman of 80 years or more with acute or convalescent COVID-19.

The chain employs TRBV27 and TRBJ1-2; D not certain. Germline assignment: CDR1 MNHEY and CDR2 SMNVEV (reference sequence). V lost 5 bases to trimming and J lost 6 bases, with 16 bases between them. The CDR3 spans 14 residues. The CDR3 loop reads CASSAAWGGHGYTF. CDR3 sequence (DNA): TGTGCCAGCAGTGCAGCATGGGGAGGACATGGCTACACCTTC.

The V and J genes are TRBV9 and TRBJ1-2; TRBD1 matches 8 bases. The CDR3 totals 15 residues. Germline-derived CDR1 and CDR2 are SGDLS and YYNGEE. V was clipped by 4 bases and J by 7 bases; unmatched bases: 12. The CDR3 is CASSPRPIDRGGYTF. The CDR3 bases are TGTGCCAGCAGCCCACGGCCGATAGACAGGGGTGGCTACACCTTC.

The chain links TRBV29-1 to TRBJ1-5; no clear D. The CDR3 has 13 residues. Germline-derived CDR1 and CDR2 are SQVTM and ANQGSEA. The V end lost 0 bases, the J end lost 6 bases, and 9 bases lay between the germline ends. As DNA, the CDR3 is TGCAGCGTTGAAGATCAGGAGGGTCAGCCCCAGCATTTT. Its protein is CSVEDQEGQPQHF.

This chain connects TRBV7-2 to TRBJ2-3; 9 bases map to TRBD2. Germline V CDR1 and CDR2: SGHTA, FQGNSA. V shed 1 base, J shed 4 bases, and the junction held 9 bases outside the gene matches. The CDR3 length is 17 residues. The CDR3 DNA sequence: TGTGCCAGCAGCTTAGAACCCAGCGGGGGGTGGGCAGATACGCAGTATTTT. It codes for CASSLEPSGGWADTQYF.

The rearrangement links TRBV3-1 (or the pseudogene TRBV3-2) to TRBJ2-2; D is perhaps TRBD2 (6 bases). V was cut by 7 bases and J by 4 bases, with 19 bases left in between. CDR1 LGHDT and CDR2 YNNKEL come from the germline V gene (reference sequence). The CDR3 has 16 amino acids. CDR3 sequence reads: CASTLYGGGGTGELFF. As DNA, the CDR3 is TGTGCCAGCACCCTATACGGGGGAGGCGGCACCGGGGAGCTGTTTTTT.

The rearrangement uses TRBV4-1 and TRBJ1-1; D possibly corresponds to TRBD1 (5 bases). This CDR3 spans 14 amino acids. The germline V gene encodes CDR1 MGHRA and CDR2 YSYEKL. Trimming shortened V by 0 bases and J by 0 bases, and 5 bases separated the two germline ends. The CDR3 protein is CASSQEGVNTEAFF. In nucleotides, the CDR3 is TGCGCCAGCAGCCAAGAAGGGGTGAACACTGAAGCTTTCTTT.

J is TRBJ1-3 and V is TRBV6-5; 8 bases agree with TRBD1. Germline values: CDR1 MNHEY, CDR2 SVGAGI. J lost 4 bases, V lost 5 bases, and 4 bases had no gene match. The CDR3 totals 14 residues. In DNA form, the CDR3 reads TGTGCCAGCAGTCTACAGGGGGTCGGAAACACCATATATTTT. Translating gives CASSLQGVGNTIYF.

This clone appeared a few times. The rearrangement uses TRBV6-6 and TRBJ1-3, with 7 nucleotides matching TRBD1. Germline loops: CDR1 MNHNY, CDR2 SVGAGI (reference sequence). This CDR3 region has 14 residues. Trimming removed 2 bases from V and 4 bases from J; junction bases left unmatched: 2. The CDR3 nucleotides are TGTGCCAGCAGTTACCGGGACAGAGGAAACACCATATATTTT. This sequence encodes CASSYRDRGNTIYF.

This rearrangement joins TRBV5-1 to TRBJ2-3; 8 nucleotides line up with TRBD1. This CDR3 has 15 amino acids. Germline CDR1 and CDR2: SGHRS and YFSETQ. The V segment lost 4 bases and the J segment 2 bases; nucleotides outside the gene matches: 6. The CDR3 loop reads CASSRDRGFTDTQYF. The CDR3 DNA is TGCGCCAGCAGCAGAGACAGGGGATTCACAGATACGCAGTATTTT.

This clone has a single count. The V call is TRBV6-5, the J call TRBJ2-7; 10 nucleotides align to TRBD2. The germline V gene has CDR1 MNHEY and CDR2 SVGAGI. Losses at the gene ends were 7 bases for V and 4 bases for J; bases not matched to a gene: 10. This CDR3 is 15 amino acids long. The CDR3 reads CASNPRLAGVYEQYF. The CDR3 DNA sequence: TGTGCCAGCAATCCTAGACTAGCGGGTGTTTACGAGCAGTACTTC.

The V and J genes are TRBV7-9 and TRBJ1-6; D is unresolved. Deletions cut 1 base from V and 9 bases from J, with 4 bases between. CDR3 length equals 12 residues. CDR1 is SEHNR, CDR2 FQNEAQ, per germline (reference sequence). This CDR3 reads CASSLGASPLHF. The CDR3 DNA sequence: TGTGCCAGCAGCTTAGGGGCTTCACCCCTCCACTTT.

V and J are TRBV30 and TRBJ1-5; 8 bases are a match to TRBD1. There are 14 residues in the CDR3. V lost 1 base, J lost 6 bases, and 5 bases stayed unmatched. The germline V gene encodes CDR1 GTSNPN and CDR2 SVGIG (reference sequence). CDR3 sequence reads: CAWSGRQGSQPQHF. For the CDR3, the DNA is TGTGCCTGGAGTGGGAGACAGGGGTCTCAGCCCCAGCATTTT.

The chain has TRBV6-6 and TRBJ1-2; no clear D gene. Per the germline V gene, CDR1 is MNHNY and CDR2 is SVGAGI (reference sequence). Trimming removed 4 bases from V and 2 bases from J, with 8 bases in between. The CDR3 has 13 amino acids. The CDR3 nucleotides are TGTGCCAGCAGTTTAGACACCAACTATGGCTACACCTTC. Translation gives CASSLDTNYGYTF.

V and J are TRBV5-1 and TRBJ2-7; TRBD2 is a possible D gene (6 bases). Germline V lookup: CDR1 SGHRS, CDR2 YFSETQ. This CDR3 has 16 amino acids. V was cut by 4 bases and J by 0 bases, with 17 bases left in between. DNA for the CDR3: TGCGCCAGCAGCCGCCTGGGGGGACGGTCCTCCTACGAGCAGTACTTC. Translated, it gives CASSRLGGRSSYEQYF.

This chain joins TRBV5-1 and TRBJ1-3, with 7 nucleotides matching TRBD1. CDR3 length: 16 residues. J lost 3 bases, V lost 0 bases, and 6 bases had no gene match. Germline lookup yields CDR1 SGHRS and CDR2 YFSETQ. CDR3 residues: CASSLEIQGFGNTIYF. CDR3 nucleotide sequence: TGCGCCAGCAGCTTGGAAATACAGGGGTTTGGAAACACCATATATTTT.

CDR3 in DNA: TGTGCCAGCAGTGAAACTAGCGGGGGGCAAGAGACCCAGTACTTC. Translating gives CASSETSGGQETQYF. The genes are TRBV2 and TRBJ2-5; 12 positions agree with TRBD2. This CDR3 has 15 residues. Germline V lookup: CDR1 SNHLY, CDR2 FYNNEI. With V trimmed by 2 bases and J by 2 bases, 0 bases remained unmatched.

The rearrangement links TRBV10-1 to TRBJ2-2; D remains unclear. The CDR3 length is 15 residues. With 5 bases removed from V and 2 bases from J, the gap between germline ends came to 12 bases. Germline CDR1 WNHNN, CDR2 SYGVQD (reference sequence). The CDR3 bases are TGCGCCAGCAGTCCTAAGAGAGCCAACACCGGGGAGCTGTTTTTT. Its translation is CASSPKRANTGELFF.

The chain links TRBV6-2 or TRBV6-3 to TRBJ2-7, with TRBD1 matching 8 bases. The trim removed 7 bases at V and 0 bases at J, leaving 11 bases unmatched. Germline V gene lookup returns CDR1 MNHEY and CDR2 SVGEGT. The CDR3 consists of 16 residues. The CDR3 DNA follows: TGTGCCAGCACCCCGGCGGGACAGGCGAGCTCCTACGAGCAGTACTTC. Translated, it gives CASTPAGQASSYEQYF.

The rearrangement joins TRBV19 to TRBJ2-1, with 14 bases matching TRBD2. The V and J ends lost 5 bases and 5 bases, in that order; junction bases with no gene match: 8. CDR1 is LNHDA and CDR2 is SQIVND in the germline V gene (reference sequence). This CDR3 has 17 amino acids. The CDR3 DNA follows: TGTGCCAGTAGTCCGCCGACTAGCGGGGGGGCCCACAATGAGCAGTTCTTC. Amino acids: CASSPPTSGGAHNEQFF.

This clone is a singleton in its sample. Here the CDR3 reads CASSERLYGYTF. CDR3 coding DNA: TGTGCCAGCAGTGAAAGACTGTATGGCTACACCTTC. The chain links TRBV2 to TRBJ1-2; D is unresolved. Germline V CDR1 and CDR2: SNHLY, FYNNEI. The CDR3 is 12 residues long. With 2 bases removed from V and 5 bases from J, the gap between germline ends came to 6 bases.

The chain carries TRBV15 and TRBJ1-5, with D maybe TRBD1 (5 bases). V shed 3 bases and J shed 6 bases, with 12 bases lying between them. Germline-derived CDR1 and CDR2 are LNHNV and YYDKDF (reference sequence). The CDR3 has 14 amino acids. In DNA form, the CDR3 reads TGTGCCACCAGCAGGGGAGCGGGGGGTCAGCCCCAGCATTTT. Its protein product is CATSRGAGGQPQHF.

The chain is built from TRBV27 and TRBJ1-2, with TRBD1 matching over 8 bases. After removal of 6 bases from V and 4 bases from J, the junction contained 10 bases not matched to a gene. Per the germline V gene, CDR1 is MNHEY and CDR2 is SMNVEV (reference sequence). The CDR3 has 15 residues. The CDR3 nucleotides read TGTGCCAGCAGCCATGGACAGGGTGGCATCTATGGCTACACCTTC. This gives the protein CASSHGQGGIYGYTF.

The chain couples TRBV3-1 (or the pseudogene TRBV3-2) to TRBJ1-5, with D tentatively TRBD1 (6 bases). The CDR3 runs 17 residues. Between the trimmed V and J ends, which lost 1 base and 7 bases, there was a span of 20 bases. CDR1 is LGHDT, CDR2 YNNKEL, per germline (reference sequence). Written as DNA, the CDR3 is TGTGCCAGCAGCCAAGTATTTCTTGGAACAGGGAAGCAGCCCCAGCATTTT. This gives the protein CASSQVFLGTGKQPQHF.